A single sample is the source of the 5 T cell receptor beta chains below, sequenced in a study of molecular identifiers for immune sequencing clone quantification. TCRdb ran MiXCR on the PCR reads and lists one entry per CDR3 protein. The sample lists approximately 680,000 distinct CDR3 sequences; about 25% were seen once. Sequenced: naive CD8+ T cells from blood, with Jurkat cell RNA spiked in. Regarding subset: FACS-sorted CD8+CD4-CCR7+CD45RA+ naive T cells. Receptors were obtained from a human donor in good health. Some libraries in this study had Jurkat cell RNA spiked in.

V and J are TRBV27 and TRBJ1-2; D gene uncertain. Germline loops: CDR1 MNHEY, CDR2 SMNVEV (reference sequence). Trimming removed 2 bases at V and 7 bases at J, with 5 bases between. This CDR3 has 11 residues. The CDR3 DNA reads as TGTGCCAGCAGTTTAGAAGGTGGCTACACCTTC. Protein product: CASSLEGGYTF.

This sequence joins TRBV7-9 and TRBJ2-2, with 14 bases aligning to TRBD2. The length of the CDR3 is 18 residues. Germline V gives CDR1 SEHNR, CDR2 FQNEAQ (reference sequence). The V gene end was trimmed by 4 bases and the J gene end by 4 bases; junction bases not matched to a gene: 8. The DNA of the CDR3 is TGTGCCAGCAGCTCCCCGGGACTAGCGGGAGAGCGCACCGGGGAGCTGTTTTTT. This gives the protein CASSSPGLAGERTGELFF.

The chain is built from TRBV25-1 and TRBJ2-5; either TRBD1 or TRBD2 may fit D (5 bases each). This CDR3 has 14 amino acids. V lost 1 base and J lost 5, with 11 bases in between. Germline V gene data show CDR1 as MGHDK and CDR2 as SYGVNS. The CDR3: CASSESGTGETQYF. The CDR3 bases are TGTGCCAGCAGTGAATCCGGGACGGGGGAGACCCAGTACTTC.

This clonotype showed up just a few times. The CDR3 sequence: CASSPLTEETQYF. The CDR3 DNA reads TGTGCCAGCAGCCCCTTAACTGAGGAGACCCAGTACTTC. The chain couples TRBV3-1 to TRBJ2-5; no clear D gene. The CDR3 has 13 residues. Trimming removed 4 bases from V and 5 bases from J, with 11 bases in between. Germline loops: CDR1 LGHDT, CDR2 YNNKEL (reference sequence).

The chain uses TRBV19 and TRBJ2-4; tentatively, D is TRBD1 or TRBD2 (6 bases each). V dropped 7 bases and J dropped 3 bases, with 10 bases sitting between them. Looked up from germline, CDR1 is LNHDA and CDR2 is SQIVND (reference sequence). The CDR3 totals 13 residues. CDR3 DNA sequence: TGTGCCAGTACGGGGGCTGACAAAAACATTCAGTACTTC. Encoded protein: CASTGADKNIQYF.